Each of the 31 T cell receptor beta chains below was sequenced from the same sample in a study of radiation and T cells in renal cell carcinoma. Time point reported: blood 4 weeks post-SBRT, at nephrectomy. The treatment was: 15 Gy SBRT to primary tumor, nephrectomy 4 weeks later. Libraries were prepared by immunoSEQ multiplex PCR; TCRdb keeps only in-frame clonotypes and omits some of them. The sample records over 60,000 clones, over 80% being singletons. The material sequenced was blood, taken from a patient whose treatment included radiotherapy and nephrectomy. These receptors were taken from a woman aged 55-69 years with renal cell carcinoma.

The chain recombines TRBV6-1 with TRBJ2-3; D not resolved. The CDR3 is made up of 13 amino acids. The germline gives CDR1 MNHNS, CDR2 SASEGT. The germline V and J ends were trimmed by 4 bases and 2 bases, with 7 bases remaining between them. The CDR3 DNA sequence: TGTGCCAGCAGTGTCGGACCCACAGATACGCAGTATTTT. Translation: CASSVGPTDTQYF.

CDR3 DNA: TGTGCCAGCAGTTTGACGGCACTCTATGGCTACACCTTC. Translated, it gives CASSLTALYGYTF. This sequence joins TRBV28 and TRBJ1-2; D unclear. The germline V gene has CDR1 MDHEN and CDR2 SYDVKM. The V and J ends lost 3 bases and 4 bases respectively, with 9 bases between them. The CDR3 spans 13 residues.

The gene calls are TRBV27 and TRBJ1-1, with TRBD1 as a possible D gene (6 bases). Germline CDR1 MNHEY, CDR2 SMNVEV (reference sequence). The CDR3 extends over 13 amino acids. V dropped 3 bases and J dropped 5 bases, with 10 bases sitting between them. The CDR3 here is CASSFGGLTEAFF. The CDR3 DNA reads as TGTGCCAGCAGTTTTGGGGGGCTTACTGAAGCTTTCTTT.

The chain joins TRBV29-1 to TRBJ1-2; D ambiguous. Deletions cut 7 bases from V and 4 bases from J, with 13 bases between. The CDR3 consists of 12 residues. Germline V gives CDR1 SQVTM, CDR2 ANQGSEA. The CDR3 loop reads CSATLGLYGYTF. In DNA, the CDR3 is TGCAGCGCCACCCTCGGCCTCTATGGCTACACCTTC.

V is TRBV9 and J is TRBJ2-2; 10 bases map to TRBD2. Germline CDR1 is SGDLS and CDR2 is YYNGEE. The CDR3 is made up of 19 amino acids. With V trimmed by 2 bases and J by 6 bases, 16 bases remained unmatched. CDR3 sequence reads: CASSVQAGGPPGKAGELFF. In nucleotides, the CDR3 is TGTGCCAGCAGCGTCCAAGCGGGGGGGCCTCCAGGCAAGGCCGGGGAGCTGTTTTTT.

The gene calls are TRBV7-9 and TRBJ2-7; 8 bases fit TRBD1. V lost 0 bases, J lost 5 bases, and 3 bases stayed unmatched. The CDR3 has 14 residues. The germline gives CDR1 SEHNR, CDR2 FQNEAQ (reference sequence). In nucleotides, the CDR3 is TGTGCCAGCAGCTTAGCTACAGGGGGAAACGAGCAGTACTTC. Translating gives CASSLATGGNEQYF.

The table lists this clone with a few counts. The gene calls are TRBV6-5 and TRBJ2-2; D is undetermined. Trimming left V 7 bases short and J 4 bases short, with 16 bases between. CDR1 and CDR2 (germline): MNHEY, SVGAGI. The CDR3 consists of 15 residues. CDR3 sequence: CASTRNSRITGELFF. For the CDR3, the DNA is TGTGCCAGCACGAGAAATTCCAGGATCACCGGGGAGCTGTTTTTT.

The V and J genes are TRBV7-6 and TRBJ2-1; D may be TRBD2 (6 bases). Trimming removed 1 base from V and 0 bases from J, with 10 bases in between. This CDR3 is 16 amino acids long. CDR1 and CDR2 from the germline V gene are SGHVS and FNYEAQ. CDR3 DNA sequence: TGTGCCAGCAGCTTAGTACGGGGGAACTCCTACAATGAGCAGTTCTTC. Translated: CASSLVRGNSYNEQFF.

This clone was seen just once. CDR3 in DNA: TGCGCCAGCAGTGAATCGGGGACGCAGTTCTTC. It codes for CASSESGTQFF. This chain joins TRBV10-2 and TRBJ2-1; the D gene could be TRBD1 or TRBD2 (5 bases each). The germline V and J ends were trimmed by 3 bases and 12 bases, with 9 bases remaining between them. The germline V gene encodes CDR1 WSHSY and CDR2 SAAADI. The CDR3 is 11 residues long.

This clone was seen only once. The CDR3 region is CASSAEQNQPQHF. The CDR3 nucleotides read TGTGCCAGCAGCGCCGAGCAGAATCAGCCCCAGCATTTT. V usage is TRBV6-4 and J usage is TRBJ1-5; D remains ambiguous. Trimming took off 6 bases at V and 4 bases at J, with 10 bases between the two ends. The CDR3 runs 13 residues. The germline V gene encodes CDR1 MRHNA and CDR2 SNTAGT.

As DNA, the CDR3 is TGCGCCAGCAGCCAAGGACCCCACAACACTGAAGCTTTCTTT. Its protein is CASSQGPHNTEAFF. The chain uses TRBV4-1 and TRBJ1-1; no definite D call. Trimming pared 1 base from V and 2 bases from J, leaving 8 bases between. CDR1 and CDR2 (germline): MGHRA, YSYEKL. The CDR3 loop spans 14 amino acids.

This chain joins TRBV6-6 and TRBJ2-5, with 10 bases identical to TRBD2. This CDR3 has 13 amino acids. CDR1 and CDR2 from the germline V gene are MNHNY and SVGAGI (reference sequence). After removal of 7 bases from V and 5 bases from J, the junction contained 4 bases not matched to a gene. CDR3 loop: CASKLLAGETQYF. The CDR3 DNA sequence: TGTGCCAGCAAATTACTAGCGGGGGAGACCCAGTACTTC.

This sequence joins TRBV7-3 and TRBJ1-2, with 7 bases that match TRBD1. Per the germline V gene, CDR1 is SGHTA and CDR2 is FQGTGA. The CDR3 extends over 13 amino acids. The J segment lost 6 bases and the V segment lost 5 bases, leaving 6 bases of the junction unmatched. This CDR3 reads CASSLDRDNGYTF. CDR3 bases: TGTGCCAGCAGCCTCGACAGGGACAATGGCTACACCTTC.

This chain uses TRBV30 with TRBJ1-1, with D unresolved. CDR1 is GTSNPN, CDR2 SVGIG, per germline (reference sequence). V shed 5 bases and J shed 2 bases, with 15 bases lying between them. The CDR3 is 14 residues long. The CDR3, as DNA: TGTGCCTGGCGCCCCACGTGGAGAAACACTGAAGCTTTCTTT. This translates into CAWRPTWRNTEAFF.

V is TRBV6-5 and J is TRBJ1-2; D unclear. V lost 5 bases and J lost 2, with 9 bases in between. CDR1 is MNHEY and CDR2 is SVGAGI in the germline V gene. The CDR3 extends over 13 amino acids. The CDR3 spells CASSTWPNYGYTF. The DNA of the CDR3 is TGTGCCAGCAGTACATGGCCGAACTATGGCTACACCTTC.

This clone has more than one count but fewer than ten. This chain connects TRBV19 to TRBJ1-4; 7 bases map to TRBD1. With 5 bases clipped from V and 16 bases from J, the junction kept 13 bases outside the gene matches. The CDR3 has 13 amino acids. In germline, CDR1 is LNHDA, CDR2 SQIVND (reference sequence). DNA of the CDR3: TGTGCCAGTAGTCTGAAGACAGACAGGGTCCAGTTTTTT. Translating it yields CASSLKTDRVQFF.

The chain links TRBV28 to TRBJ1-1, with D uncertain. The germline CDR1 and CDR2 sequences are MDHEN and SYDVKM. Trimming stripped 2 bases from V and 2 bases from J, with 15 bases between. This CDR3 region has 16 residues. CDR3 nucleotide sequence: TGTGCCAGCAGTTTAGGAGGCGGGGTCAGAAACACTGAAGCTTTCTTT. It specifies CASSLGGGVRNTEAFF.

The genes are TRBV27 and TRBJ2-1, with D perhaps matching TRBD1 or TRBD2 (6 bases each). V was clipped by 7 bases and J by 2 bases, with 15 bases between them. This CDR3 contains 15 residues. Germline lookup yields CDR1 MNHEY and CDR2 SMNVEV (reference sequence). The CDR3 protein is CASTQYGGPYNEQFF. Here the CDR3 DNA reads TGTGCCAGCACCCAATACGGGGGCCCCTACAATGAGCAGTTCTTC.

DNA for the CDR3: TGTGCCAGCAGCACGACAGGGGTTACTGAAGCTTTCTTT. It is translated as CASSTTGVTEAFF. The V and J genes are TRBV11-3 and TRBJ1-1, with 8 positions matching TRBD1. The CDR3 is made up of 13 amino acids. V lost 5 bases, J lost 5 bases, and 4 bases stayed unmatched. Germline values: CDR1 SGHNT, CDR2 YENEEA.

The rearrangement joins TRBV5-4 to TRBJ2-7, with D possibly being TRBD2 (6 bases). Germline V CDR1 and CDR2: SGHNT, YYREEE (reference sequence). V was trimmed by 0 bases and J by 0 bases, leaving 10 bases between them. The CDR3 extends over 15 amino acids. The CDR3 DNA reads TGTGCCAGCAGCTTGGCGGCGGGATTCTCCTACGAGCAGTACTTC. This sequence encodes CASSLAAGFSYEQYF.

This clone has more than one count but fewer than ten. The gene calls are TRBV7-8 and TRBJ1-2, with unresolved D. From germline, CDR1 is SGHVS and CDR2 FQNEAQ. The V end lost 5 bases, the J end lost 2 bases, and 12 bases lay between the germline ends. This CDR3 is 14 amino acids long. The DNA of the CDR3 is TGTGCCAGCAGCCCAACCGGCCAGAACTATGGCTACACCTTC. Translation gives CASSPTGQNYGYTF.

The chain's CDR3 is CASRATSYEQYF. Here the CDR3 DNA reads TGTGCCAGCAGAGCCACAAGCTACGAGCAGTACTTC. The chain couples TRBV6-1 to TRBJ2-7; D not certain. The V gene's germline CDR1 is MNHNS and CDR2 SASEGT. V gave up 6 bases and J gave up 3 bases, with 9 bases separating them. This CDR3 region has 12 residues.

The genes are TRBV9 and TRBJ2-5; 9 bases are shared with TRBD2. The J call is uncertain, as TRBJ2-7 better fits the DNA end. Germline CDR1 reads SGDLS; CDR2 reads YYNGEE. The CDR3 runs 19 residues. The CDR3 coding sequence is TGTGCCAGCTGGAATGTTTGGGGGGCTAGCGGGACTACCTCCTACGAGCAGTACTTC. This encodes CASWNVWGASGTTSYEQYF.

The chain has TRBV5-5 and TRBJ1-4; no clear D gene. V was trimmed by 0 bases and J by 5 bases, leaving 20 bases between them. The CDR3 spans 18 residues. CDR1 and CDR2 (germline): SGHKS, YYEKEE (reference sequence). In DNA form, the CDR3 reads TGTGCCAGCAGCTTGGGGGCTCGAACTGCCGGAGGGAATGAAAAACTGTTTTTT. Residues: CASSLGARTAGGNEKLFF.

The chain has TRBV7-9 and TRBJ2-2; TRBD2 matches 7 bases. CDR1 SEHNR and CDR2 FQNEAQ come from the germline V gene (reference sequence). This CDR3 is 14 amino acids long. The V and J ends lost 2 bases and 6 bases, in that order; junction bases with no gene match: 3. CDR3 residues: CASSLTSDSGELFF. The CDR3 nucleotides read TGTGCCAGCAGCTTAACTAGCGATTCCGGGGAGCTGTTTTTT. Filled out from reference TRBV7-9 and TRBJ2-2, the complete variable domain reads DTGVSQNPRHKITKRGQNVTFRCDPISEHNRLYWYRQTLGQGPEFLTYFQNEAQLEKSRLLSDRFSAERPKGSFSTLEIQRTEQGDSAMYLCASSLTSDSGELFFGEGSRLTVL.

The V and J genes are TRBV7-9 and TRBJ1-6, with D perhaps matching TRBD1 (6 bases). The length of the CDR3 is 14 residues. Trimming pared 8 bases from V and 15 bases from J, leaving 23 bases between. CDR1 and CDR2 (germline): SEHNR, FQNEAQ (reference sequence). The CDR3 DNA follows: TGTGCCAGCTCCAAAGGGGTCCACACAGGGTACCTCCACTTT. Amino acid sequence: CASSKGVHTGYLHF.

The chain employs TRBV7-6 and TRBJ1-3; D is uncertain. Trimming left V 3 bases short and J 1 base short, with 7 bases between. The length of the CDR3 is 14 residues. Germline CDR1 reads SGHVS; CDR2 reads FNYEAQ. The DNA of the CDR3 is TGTGCCAGCAGCTTTGGGGTATCTGGAAACACCATATATTTT. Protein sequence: CASSFGVSGNTIYF.

CDR3 region: CASRSGSVAYGYTF. The CDR3 coding sequence is TGTGCCAGCAGGTCTGGAAGTGTCGCCTATGGCTACACCTTC. The V call is TRBV2, the J call TRBJ1-2; D unclear. The CDR3 is made up of 14 amino acids. CDR1 is SNHLY, CDR2 FYNNEI, per germline. Trimming removed 6 bases from V and 4 bases from J, with 15 bases in between.

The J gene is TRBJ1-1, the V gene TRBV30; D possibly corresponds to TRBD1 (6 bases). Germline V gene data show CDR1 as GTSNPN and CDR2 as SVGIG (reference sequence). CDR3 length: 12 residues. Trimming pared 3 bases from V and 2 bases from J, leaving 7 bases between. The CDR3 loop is CAWRDSNTEAFF. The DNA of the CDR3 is TGTGCCTGGAGGGACAGCAACACTGAAGCTTTCTTT.

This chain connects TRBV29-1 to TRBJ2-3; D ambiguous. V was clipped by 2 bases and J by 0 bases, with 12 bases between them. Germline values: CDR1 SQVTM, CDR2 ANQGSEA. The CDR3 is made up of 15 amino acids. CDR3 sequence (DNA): TGCAGCGTTGAAATAGGGTATGCTAGCACAGATACGCAGTATTTT. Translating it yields CSVEIGYASTDTQYF.

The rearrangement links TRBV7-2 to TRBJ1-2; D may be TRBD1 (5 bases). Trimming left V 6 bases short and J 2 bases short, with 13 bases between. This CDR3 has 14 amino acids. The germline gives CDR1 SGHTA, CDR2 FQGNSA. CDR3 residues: CASRHHGTNYGYTF. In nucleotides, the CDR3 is TGTGCCAGCAGGCACCACGGGACCAACTATGGCTACACCTTC. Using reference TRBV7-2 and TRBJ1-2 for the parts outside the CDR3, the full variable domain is GAGVSQSPSNKVTEKGKDVELRCDPISGHTALYWYRQSLGQGLEFLIYFQGNSAPDKSGLPSDRFSAERTGGSVSTLTIQRTQQEDSAVYLCASRHHGTNYGYTFGSGTRLTVV.